One and the same sample provided the 6 T cell receptor beta chains below, sequenced in a study of cytomegalovirus exposure and HLA in healthy donors. The PCR was carried out with 60 Vbeta primers and 13 Jbeta primers. Assay used: immunoSEQ multiplex PCR; TCRdb lists only in-frame clones, some missing. The profile shows about 150,000 clones, over 60% of them singletons. Source material: PBMCs. All receptors derive from a woman in her sixties in good health and CMV-seronegative.

V is TRBV25-1 and J is TRBJ2-7; TRBD1 agrees at 7 bases. The J segment lost 2 bases and the V segment lost 4 bases, leaving 8 bases of the junction unmatched. The CDR3 contains 15 residues. CDR1 is MGHDK and CDR2 is SYGVNS in the germline V gene. The CDR3 DNA is TGTGCCAGCAGTGGGGTCCGGGACAGACCCTACGAGCAGTACTTC. Residues: CASSGVRDRPYEQYF.

This sequence joins TRBV29-1 and TRBJ1-1; 12 bases are shared with TRBD1. Losses at the gene ends were 6 bases for V and 4 bases for J; bases not matched to a gene: 9. The germline gives CDR1 SQVTM, CDR2 ANQGSEA. The CDR3 consists of 15 residues. The CDR3 loop is CSVAGTGGAGTEAFF. CDR3 nucleotide sequence: TGCAGCGTAGCTGGGACAGGGGGCGCGGGCACTGAAGCTTTCTTT.

The genes are TRBV9 and TRBJ1-2, with 9 positions matching TRBD1. Germline V gene data show CDR1 as SGDLS and CDR2 as YYNGEE. There are 13 residues in the CDR3. V lost 3 bases, J lost 7 bases, and 4 bases stayed unmatched. The CDR3 is CASSAQGAGGYTF. The DNA of the CDR3 is TGTGCCAGCAGCGCACAGGGGGCCGGTGGCTACACCTTC.

This clone showed up just a few times. The chain couples TRBV12-2 to TRBJ2-3; the table names TRBD1, a call not compared with the DNA. TRBV12-2 is recorded as a pseudogene. The CDR3 runs 16 residues. CDR3 sequence: CASRLKTGEGTDTQYF. The CDR3 nucleotides read TGTGCAAGTCGCTTAAAGACAGGAGAGGGAACAGATACGCAGTATTTT.

The gene calls are TRBV6-5 and TRBJ1-5, with a tentative D call TRBD1 (5 bases). The CDR3 loop spans 15 amino acids. Trimming took off 5 bases at V and 2 bases at J, with 13 bases between the two ends. From germline, CDR1 is MNHEY and CDR2 SVGAGI. Here the CDR3 DNA reads TGTGCCAGCAGTCAGGGAGGGTTCGGCAATCAGCCCCAGCATTTT. It yields the protein CASSQGGFGNQPQHF.

This rearrangement joins TRBV25-1 to TRBJ1-2, with no clear D. This CDR3 region has 12 residues. Trimming cost V 5 bases and J 6 bases, with 10 bases left between them. Per the germline V gene, CDR1 is MGHDK and CDR2 is SYGVNS. The CDR3 bases are TGTGCCAGCAGTTATTCGTCCGATGGCTACACCTTC. Amino acid sequence: CASSYSSDGYTF.